The clone carrying this T cell receptor (beta chain) was observed a few times. Its antigen is unknown. The data were obtained in a study of T-cell reconstitution after alpha-beta-depleted transplantation in children. Points from the study as a whole: Reportedly, alpha-beta T cells present about two months post-transplant originated from several hundred expanded clones of graft origin.

Deletions cut 3 bases from V and 0 bases from J, with 12 bases between. CDR3 length equals 16 residues. In germline, CDR1 is KGHSH, CDR2 LQKENI. For TCRbeta, the library was prepared with unique molecular identifiers. Using its own MiXCR run on the PCR reads, TCRdb lists one record per CDR3 protein. The data show roughly 300,000 distinct CDR3 sequences, around 10% seen once. The TCR was taken from a male patient between 2 and 9 years old who had a stem cell transplant for chronic granulomatous disease, so the T cells may come from the graft donor. The chain has TRBV18 and TRBJ1-5; possible D gene TRBD1, 5 bases. Material: peripheral blood, obtained 180 days after TCRalphabeta/CD19-depleted stem cell transplant. For the CDR3, the DNA is TGTGCCAGCTCACCGTTGGGGGGAAGTAGCAATCAGCCCCAGCATTTT. Amino acids: CASSPLGGSSNQPQHF.